The text below deals with one TCR beta chain. TCRdb's table, derived via immunoSEQ multiplex PCR, lists solely in-frame clones and lacks some. The sample includes about 120,000 clones, roughly nine tenths of them seen just once. Trimming left V 6 bases short and J 3 bases short, with 19 bases between. In germline, CDR1 is SNHLY, CDR2 FYNNEI. This CDR3 region has 16 residues. This entry belongs to a study of T cell responses to AZD1222 COVID-19 vaccine. The sample in question was peripheral blood, obtained on day 0 of AZD1222 vaccination. This chain links TRBV2 with TRBJ2-3, with TRBD2 as a possible D gene (7 bases). The TCR comes from an adult in good health. This chain's CDR3 is CASRRGGRERTDTQYF. In DNA, the CDR3 is TGTGCCAGCAGGAGGGGGGGGCGGGAGCGTACAGATACGCAGTATTTT.